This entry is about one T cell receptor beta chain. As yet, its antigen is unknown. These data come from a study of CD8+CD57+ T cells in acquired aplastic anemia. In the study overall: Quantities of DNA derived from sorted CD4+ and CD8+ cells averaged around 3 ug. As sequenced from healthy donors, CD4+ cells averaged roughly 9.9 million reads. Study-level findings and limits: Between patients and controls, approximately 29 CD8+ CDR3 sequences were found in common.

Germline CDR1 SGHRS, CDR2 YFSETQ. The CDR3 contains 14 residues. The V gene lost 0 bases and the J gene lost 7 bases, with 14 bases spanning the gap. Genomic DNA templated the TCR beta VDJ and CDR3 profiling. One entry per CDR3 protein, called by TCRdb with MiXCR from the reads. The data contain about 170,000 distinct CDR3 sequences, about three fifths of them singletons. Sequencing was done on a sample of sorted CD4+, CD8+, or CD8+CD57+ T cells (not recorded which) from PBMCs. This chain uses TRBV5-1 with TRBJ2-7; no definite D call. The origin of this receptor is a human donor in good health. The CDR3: CASSLGERVKEQYF. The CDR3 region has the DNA TGCGCCAGCAGCTTGGGGGAAAGGGTGAAGGAGCAGTACTTC.